The present T cell receptor (beta chain) was sequenced within a study of blood T cell repertoires in COVID-19. About the research overall: T cells, B-cell-depleted T cells, or PBMCs provided the cDNA or gDNA that served as material.

Profiling relied on immunoSEQ multiplex PCR, and the TCRdb table lists in-frame clones only, not all of them. The sample consists of some 200,000 clones, about 89% of them appearing once. CDR1 is SNHLY and CDR2 is FYNNEI in the germline V gene. The CDR3 consists of 14 residues. Losses at the gene ends were 8 bases for V and 2 bases for J; bases not matched to a gene: 5. The source of this sequence is a man aged 35 to 55 with active or convalescent COVID-19. The chain carries TRBV2 and TRBJ1-1, with 10 bases aligning to TRBD1. The sample taken for sequencing was peripheral blood. In nucleotides, the CDR3 is TGTGCCAGCTGGAGGACAGGGGGAAACACTGAAGCTTTCTTT. It translates to CASWRTGGNTEAFF.